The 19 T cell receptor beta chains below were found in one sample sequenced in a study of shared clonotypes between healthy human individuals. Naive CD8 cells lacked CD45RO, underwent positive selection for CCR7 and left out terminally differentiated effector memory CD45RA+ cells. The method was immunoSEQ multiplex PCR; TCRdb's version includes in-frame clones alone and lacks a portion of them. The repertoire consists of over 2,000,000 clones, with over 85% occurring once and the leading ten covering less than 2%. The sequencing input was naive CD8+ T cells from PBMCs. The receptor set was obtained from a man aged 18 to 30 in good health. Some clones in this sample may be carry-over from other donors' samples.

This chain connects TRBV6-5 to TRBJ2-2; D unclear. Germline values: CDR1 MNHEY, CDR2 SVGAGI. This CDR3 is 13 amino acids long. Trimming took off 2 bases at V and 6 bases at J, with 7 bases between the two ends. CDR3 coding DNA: TGTGCCAGCAGTTACGTATTCGCCGGGGAGCTGTTTTTT. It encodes CASSYVFAGELFF.

This CDR3 is CASSSRDRGSEQYF. As DNA, the CDR3 is TGTGCCAGCAGTTCCCGGGACAGGGGGTCCGAGCAGTACTTC. The chain is built from TRBV6-6 and TRBJ2-7, with 11 bases identical to TRBD1. Germline values: CDR1 MNHNY, CDR2 SVGAGI (reference sequence). Trimming removed 4 bases from V and 6 bases from J; junction bases left unmatched: 5. This CDR3 contains 14 residues.

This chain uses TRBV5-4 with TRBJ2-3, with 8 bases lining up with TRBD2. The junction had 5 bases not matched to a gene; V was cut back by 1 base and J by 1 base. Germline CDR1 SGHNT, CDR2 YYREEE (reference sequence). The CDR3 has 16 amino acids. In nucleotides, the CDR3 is TGTGCCAGCAGCTTGAAGCGGGAGACCCGCACAGATACGCAGTATTTT. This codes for CASSLKRETRTDTQYF.

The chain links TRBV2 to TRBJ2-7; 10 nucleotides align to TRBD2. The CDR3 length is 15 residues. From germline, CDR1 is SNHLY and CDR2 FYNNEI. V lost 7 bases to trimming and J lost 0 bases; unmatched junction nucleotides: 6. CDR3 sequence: CASTQRTSGSYEQYF. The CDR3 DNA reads TGTGCCAGCACCCAACGGACTAGCGGCTCCTACGAGCAGTACTTC.

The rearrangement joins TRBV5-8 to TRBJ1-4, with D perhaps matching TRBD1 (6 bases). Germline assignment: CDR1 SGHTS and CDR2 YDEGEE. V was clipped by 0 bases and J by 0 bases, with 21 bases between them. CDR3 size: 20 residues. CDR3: CASSLVLARGYPSTNEKLFF. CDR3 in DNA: TGTGCCAGCAGCTTGGTTTTGGCCAGGGGTTACCCTTCAACTAATGAAAAACTGTTTTTT.

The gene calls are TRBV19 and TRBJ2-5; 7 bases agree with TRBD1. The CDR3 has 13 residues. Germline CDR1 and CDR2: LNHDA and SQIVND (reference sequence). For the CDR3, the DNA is TGTGCTTGCCGACAGGGTGGTGAGAAGACCCAGTACTTC. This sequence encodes CACRQGGEKTQYF.

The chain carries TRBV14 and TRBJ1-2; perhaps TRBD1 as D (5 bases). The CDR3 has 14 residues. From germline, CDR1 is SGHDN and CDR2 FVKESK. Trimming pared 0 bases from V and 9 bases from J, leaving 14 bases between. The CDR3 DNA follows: TGTGCCAGCAGCCAAGATGGGGCCGCCAGGAGCTACACCTTC. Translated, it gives CASSQDGAARSYTF.

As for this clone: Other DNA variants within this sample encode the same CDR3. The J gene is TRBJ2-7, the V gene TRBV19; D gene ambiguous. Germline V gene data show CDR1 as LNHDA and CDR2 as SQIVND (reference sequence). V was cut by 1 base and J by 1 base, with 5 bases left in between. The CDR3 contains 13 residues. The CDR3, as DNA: TGTGCCAGTAGTATAGGAGGTTCCTACGAGCAGTACTTC. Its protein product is CASSIGGSYEQYF.

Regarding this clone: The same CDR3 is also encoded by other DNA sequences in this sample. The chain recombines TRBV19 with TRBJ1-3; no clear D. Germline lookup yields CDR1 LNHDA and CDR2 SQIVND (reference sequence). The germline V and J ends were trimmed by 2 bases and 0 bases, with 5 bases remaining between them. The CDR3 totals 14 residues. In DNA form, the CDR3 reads TGTGCCAGTAGTATACGGGGCTCTGGAAACACCATATATTTT. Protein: CASSIRGSGNTIYF.

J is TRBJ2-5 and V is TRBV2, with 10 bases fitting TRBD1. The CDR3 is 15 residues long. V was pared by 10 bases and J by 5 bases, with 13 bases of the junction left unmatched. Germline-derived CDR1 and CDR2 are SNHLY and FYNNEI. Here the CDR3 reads CANLIGTGEGETQYF. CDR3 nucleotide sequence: TGTGCCAACCTAATCGGGACAGGGGAAGGGGAGACCCAGTACTTC.

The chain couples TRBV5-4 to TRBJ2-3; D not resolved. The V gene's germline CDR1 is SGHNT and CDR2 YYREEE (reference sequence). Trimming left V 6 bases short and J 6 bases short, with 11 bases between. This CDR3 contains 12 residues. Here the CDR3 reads CASTSRGDTQYF. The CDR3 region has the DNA TGTGCCAGCACCTCACGTGGGGATACGCAGTATTTT.

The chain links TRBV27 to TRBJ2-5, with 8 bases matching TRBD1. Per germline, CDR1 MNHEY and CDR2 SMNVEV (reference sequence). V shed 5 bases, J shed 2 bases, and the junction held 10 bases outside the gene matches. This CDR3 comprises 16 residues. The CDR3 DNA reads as TGTGCCAGCAGTCTTCTCCAGGGGGCCCCTCAAGAGACCCAGTACTTC. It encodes CASSLLQGAPQETQYF.

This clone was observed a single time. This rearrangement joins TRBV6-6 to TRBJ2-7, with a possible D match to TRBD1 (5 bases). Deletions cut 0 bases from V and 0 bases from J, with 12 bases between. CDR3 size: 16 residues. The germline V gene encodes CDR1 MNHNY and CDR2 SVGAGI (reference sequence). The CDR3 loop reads CASSYSQDVNSYEQYF. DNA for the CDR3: TGTGCCAGCAGTTACTCACAGGATGTGAACTCCTACGAGCAGTACTTC.

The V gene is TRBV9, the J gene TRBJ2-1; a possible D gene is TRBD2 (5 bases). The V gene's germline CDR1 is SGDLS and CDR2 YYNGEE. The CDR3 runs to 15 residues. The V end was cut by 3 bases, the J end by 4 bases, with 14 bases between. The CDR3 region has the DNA TGTGCCAGCAGCGCTGAGAGGGCTCCTTACAATGAGCAGTTCTTC. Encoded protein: CASSAERAPYNEQFF. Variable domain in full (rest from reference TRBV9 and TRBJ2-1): DSGVTQTPKHLITATGQRVTLRCSPRSGDLSVYWYQQSLDQGLQFLIQYYNGEERAKGNILERFSAQQFPDLHSELNLSSLELGDSALYFCASSAERAPYNEQFFGPGTRLTVL.

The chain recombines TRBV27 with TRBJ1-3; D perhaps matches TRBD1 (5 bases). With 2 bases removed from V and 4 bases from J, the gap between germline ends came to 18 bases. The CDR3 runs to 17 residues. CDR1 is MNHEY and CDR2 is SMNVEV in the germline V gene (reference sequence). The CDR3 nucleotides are TGTGCCAGCAGTTTACTCCCACCGGGGGAGCGAGGAAACACCATATATTTT. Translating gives CASSLLPPGERGNTIYF.

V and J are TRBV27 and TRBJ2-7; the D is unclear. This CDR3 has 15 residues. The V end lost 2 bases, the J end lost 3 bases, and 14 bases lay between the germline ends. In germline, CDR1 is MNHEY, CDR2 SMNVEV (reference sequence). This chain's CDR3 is CASSLGSHPLYEQYF. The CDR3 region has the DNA TGTGCCAGCAGTTTAGGGTCCCACCCTCTCTACGAGCAGTACTTC.

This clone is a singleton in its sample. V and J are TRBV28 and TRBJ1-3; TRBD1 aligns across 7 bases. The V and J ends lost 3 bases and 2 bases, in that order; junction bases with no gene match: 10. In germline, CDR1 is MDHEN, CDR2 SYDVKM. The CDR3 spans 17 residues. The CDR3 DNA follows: TGTGCCAGCAGTTTCTTTCGACAGGGTCGGCCTGGAAACACCATATATTTT. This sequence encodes CASSFFRQGRPGNTIYF.

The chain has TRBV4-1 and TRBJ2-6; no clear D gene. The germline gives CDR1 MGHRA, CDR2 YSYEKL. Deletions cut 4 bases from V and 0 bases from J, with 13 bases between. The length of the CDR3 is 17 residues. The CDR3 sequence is CASSLHSRRSGANVLTF. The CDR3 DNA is TGCGCCAGCAGCCTCCACAGCCGACGCTCTGGGGCCAACGTCCTGACTTTC.

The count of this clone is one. This CDR3 is CASSLLMGQASYEQYF. The CDR3 nucleotides read TGTGCCAGCAGTTTATTGATGGGACAGGCCTCCTACGAGCAGTACTTC. The V and J genes are TRBV6-5 and TRBJ2-7, with 8 bases identical to TRBD1. The CDR3 sequence is 16 residues long. Germline CDR1 and CDR2: MNHEY and SVGAGI. Losses at the gene ends were 4 bases for V and 0 bases for J; bases not matched to a gene: 8.